The T cell receptor (beta chain) under discussion was sequenced for a study of identical twins. A few counts support this clonotype. What it binds is unknown. Study-level findings and limits: Cross-sectional statistics, not tracking of the same donors, supported the conclusions.

A single record per CDR3 protein comes from TCRdb applying MiXCR to the 5' RACE reads. The sample records some 760,000 distinct CDR3 sequences, 18% being singletons. This sample also appeared in a second study, on T cells expressing NK-cell markers.

This receptor was identified in a woman in her late teens or twenties in good health. The sample comprised PBMCs.

CDR3 DNA: TGTGCCAGCAGCTTGGCCCGTCCAGGGTCGGGGGAGCAGTACTTC. Encoded protein: CASSLARPGSGEQYF. The genes are TRBV5-5 and TRBJ2-7; either TRBD1 or TRBD2 may fit D (5 bases each). From germline, CDR1 is SGHKS and CDR2 YYEKEE (reference sequence). V gave up 0 bases and J gave up 7 bases, with 17 bases separating them. The CDR3 loop spans 15 amino acids.